The 21 T cell receptor beta chains in this list originate from one sample, sequenced in a study of cytomegalovirus exposure and HLA in healthy donors. It was with 60 Vbeta and 13 Jbeta primers that the PCR ran. The data were produced by immunoSEQ multiplex PCR, yet TCRdb's version contains in-frame clones alone and is incomplete. The repertoire table contains just over 200,000 clones. Sample: PBMCs. The receptors were gathered from a girl aged 2 to 9 in good health and CMV-seropositive.

V gene TRBV29-1 combines with J gene TRBJ1-5, with D maybe TRBD1 (5 bases). V shed 4 bases and J shed 2 bases, with 12 bases lying between them. CDR1 and CDR2 (germline): SQVTM, ANQGSEA. This CDR3 is 14 amino acids long. CDR3 DNA sequence: TGCAGCGTTGCGCAGGGAGGGGGCAATCAGCCCCAGCATTTT. Translating it yields CSVAQGGGNQPQHF.

The rearrangement joins TRBV9 to TRBJ2-1; 10 positions match TRBD2. This CDR3 comprises 17 residues. Trimming at V came to 4 bases and at J to 0 bases, leaving 7 bases not matched to a gene. Germline loops: CDR1 SGDLS, CDR2 YYNGEE. Written as DNA, the CDR3 is TGTGCCAGCAGCCTAGGGGCTAGCGGGAGCTCCTACAATGAGCAGTTCTTC. Translating gives CASSLGASGSSYNEQFF.

The genes are TRBV9 and TRBJ1-1; 8 bases match TRBD1. Germline values: CDR1 SGDLS, CDR2 YYNGEE. Trimming took 2 bases from V and 5 from J; bases not matched to a gene: 8. CDR3 length: 15 residues. CDR3 amino acids: CASSVVQGAPTEAFF. CDR3 bases: TGTGCCAGCAGCGTTGTGCAGGGGGCCCCAACTGAAGCTTTCTTT.

The genes are TRBV7-2 and TRBJ1-2, with D possibly matching TRBD1 (6 bases). Germline CDR1 is SGHTA and CDR2 is FQGNSA. The germline V and J ends were trimmed by 5 bases and 0 bases, with 19 bases remaining between them. The CDR3 consists of 17 residues. CDR3 residues: CASSLRQDFITNYGYTF. CDR3 DNA sequence: TGTGCCAGCAGCCTAAGACAGGATTTTATTACTAACTATGGCTACACCTTC.

The J gene is TRBJ1-5, the V gene TRBV19, with TRBD1 identical over 10 bases. Germline V lookup: CDR1 LNHDA, CDR2 SQIVND (reference sequence). The junction had 16 bases not matched to a gene; V was cut back by 5 bases and J by 6 bases. The CDR3 covers 18 residues. CDR3 sequence (DNA): TGTGCCAGTAGTGATGAGTACCGGGACAGGGGTGCGGGTCAGCCCCAGCATTTT. This gives the protein CASSDEYRDRGAGQPQHF.

The chain couples TRBV18 to TRBJ2-7; TRBD2 is a possible D gene (5 bases). V shed 0 bases and J shed 2 bases, with 17 bases lying between them. This CDR3 is built from 17 residues. In germline, CDR1 is KGHSH, CDR2 LQKENI. The CDR3 region has the DNA TGTGCCAGCTCACCACCTGCGGGCGTATTGAAGACCTACGAGCAGTACTTC. Translated, it gives CASSPPAGVLKTYEQYF.

The gene calls are TRBV19 and TRBJ2-1, with 13 bases aligning to TRBD2. There are 16 residues in the CDR3. J gave up 9 bases and V 3 bases, and 8 bases lay outside the gene matches. CDR1 and CDR2 (germline): LNHDA, SQIVND (reference sequence). The CDR3 DNA reads as TGTGCCAGTAGTATTAGAACTAGCGGGAGGGGTGGTGAGCAGTTCTTC. Translating it yields CASSIRTSGRGGEQFF.

V usage is TRBV7-8 and J usage is TRBJ2-7, with a tentative D call TRBD2 (5 bases). Germline V gene lookup returns CDR1 SGHVS and CDR2 FQNEAQ. V was pared by 2 bases and J by 3 bases, with 8 bases between. This CDR3 contains 13 residues. CDR3: CASSLIEGYEQYF. The CDR3, as DNA: TGTGCCAGCAGCTTAATAGAGGGCTACGAGCAGTACTTC.

V and J are TRBV28 and TRBJ2-4; TRBD2 matches 12 bases. The V segment lost 6 bases and the J segment 7 bases; nucleotides outside the gene matches: 4. This CDR3 region has 14 residues. Per the germline V gene, CDR1 is MDHEN and CDR2 is SYDVKM. The CDR3 spells CASSKTSGRNIQYF. The CDR3 nucleotides are TGTGCCAGCAGCAAAACTAGCGGGAGGAACATTCAGTACTTC.

The chain couples TRBV6-5 to TRBJ2-4; 8 bases agree with TRBD2. CDR1 and CDR2 from the germline V gene are MNHEY and SVGAGI. The CDR3 covers 14 residues. V was pared by 7 bases and J by 16 bases, with 18 bases of the junction left unmatched. CDR3 sequence (DNA): TGTGCCAGCACCCCTGGCCCGGGAGGGCGCAGTGAATACTTC. Residues: CASTPGPGGRSEYF.

This chain uses TRBV9 with TRBJ1-2; TRBD1 is a possible D gene (5 bases). The CDR3 is 16 amino acids. Trimming cost V 3 bases and J 7 bases, with 22 bases left between them. Per germline, CDR1 SGDLS and CDR2 YYNGEE. The CDR3 sequence: CASSAPGGSQVGGYTF. The CDR3 nucleotides read TGTGCCAGCAGCGCTCCGGGGGGTAGCCAAGTGGGTGGCTACACCTTC.

V gene TRBV7-6 combines with J gene TRBJ2-6; possibly TRBD1 for D (5 bases). CDR1 and CDR2 from the germline V gene are SGHVS and FNYEAQ. The CDR3 runs to 16 residues. The V end was cut by 3 bases, the J end by 0 bases, with 9 bases between. Here the CDR3 DNA reads TGTGCCAGCAGCTTCGACAGAAACTCTGGGGCCAACGTCCTGACTTTC. Amino acids: CASSFDRNSGANVLTF.

This chain uses TRBV7-8 with TRBJ1-1; TRBD1 might be the D (6 bases). This CDR3 is 14 amino acids long. Germline V gene sequence: CDR1 SGHVS, CDR2 FQNEAQ. The germline V and J ends were trimmed by 1 base and 1 base, with 7 bases remaining between them. The CDR3 bases are TGTGCCAGCAGCTTAGTACAGGGGAACACTGAAGCTTTCTTT. Residues: CASSLVQGNTEAFF.

The gene calls are TRBV27 and TRBJ2-5, with 8 bases identical to TRBD1. V was pared by 7 bases and J by 5 bases, with 12 bases of the junction left unmatched. Germline V gene data show CDR1 as MNHEY and CDR2 as SMNVEV (reference sequence). This CDR3 is built from 15 residues. Written as DNA, the CDR3 is TGTGCCAGCACCATCTCGACAGGGGCCCGGGAGACCCAGTACTTC. It yields the protein CASTISTGARETQYF.

The chain carries TRBV29-1 and TRBJ1-2; TRBD1 matches at 8 bases. The CDR3 runs to 12 residues. The ends lost 6 bases at V and 7 bases at J; junction bases unmatched: 7. Germline values: CDR1 SQVTM, CDR2 ANQGSEA. The CDR3 DNA reads TGCAGCGTCCAGGGGGCAGGGGGTGGCTACACCTTC. It translates to CSVQGAGGGYTF. Looking up the rest from reference TRBV29-1 and TRBJ1-2 gives the full variable domain: SAVISQKPSRDICQRGTSLTIQCQVDSQVTMMFWYRQQPGQSLTLIATANQGSEATYESGFVIDKFPISRPNLTFSTLTVSNMSPEDSSIYLCSVQGAGGGYTFGSGTRLTVV.

V is TRBV4-2 and J is TRBJ1-2, with TRBD1 matching over 8 bases. This CDR3 region has 20 residues. Losses at the gene ends were 4 bases for V and 1 base for J; bases not matched to a gene: 20. Germline assignment: CDR1 LGHNA and CDR2 YNFKEQ. The CDR3 nucleotides read TGTGCCAGCAGCCGGCCGATGGCAGGGGGCCTTAGATTTGGTAACTATGGCTACACCTTC. Protein: CASSRPMAGGLRFGNYGYTF.

The chain recombines TRBV28 with TRBJ2-5, with a weak D call TRBD1 (5 bases). In germline, CDR1 is MDHEN, CDR2 SYDVKM. The CDR3 has 15 residues. V was cut by 2 bases and J by 5 bases, with 15 bases left in between. The CDR3 here is CASSLGGANGETQYF. The CDR3, as DNA: TGTGCCAGCAGTTTAGGTGGGGCAAATGGGGAGACCCAGTACTTC.

The chain uses TRBV27 and TRBJ1-5, with TRBD1 matching 9 bases. The CDR3 extends over 14 amino acids. Per germline, CDR1 MNHEY and CDR2 SMNVEV (reference sequence). After removal of 6 bases from V and 5 bases from J, the junction contained 5 bases not matched to a gene. As DNA, the CDR3 is TGTGCCAGCAGCTCGACAGGGGGACATCAGCCCCAGCATTTT. Translating gives CASSSTGGHQPQHF.

The chain couples TRBV5-1 to TRBJ2-1, with 9 bases identical to TRBD2. V was clipped by 0 bases and J by 0 bases; unmatched bases: 4. The length of the CDR3 is 17 residues. Germline CDR1 SGHRS, CDR2 YFSETQ. CDR3 in DNA: TGCGCCAGCAGCTTGGGGGGAGCGGGAGGCTCCTACAATGAGCAGTTCTTC. Residues: CASSLGGAGGSYNEQFF.

V usage is TRBV9 and J usage is TRBJ2-7; 8 bases align to TRBD2. With V trimmed by 0 bases and J by 4 bases, 6 bases remained unmatched. The CDR3 is 15 amino acids. CDR1 is SGDLS, CDR2 YYNGEE, per germline. CDR3 sequence: CASSVGLSGIYEQYF. The CDR3 bases are TGTGCCAGCAGCGTAGGTCTTAGCGGGATTTACGAGCAGTACTTC.

J is TRBJ2-3 and V is TRBV7-8; 7 nucleotides agree with TRBD2. The germline CDR1 and CDR2 sequences are SGHVS and FQNEAQ. CDR3 length: 16 amino acids. V lost 7 bases and J lost 1; bases outside the gene matches: 11. CDR3 in DNA: TGTGCCAGCACCCCCCGCGGGCTAGCGGGCACAGATACGCAGTATTTT. It translates to CASTPRGLAGTDTQYF.